The 3 T cell receptor beta chains below all came from one sample that was sequenced in a study of blood T cell repertoires in COVID-19. Repertoires were generated with immunoSEQ multiplex PCR, while TCRdb's copy carries only in-frame clones and drops some. This table has about 34,000 clones, about 80% appearing once. Sequencing was done on a sample of peripheral blood. These receptor sequences come from an elderly man with acute or convalescent COVID-19.

J is TRBJ2-3 and V is TRBV18; TRBD2 matches at 9 bases. The trim removed 3 bases at V and 2 bases at J, leaving 6 bases unmatched. The germline V gene encodes CDR1 KGHSH and CDR2 LQKENI. The CDR3 spans 16 residues. The CDR3 region is CASSPGLAGTTDTQYF. In nucleotides, the CDR3 is TGTGCCAGCTCACCGGGGCTAGCGGGGACCACAGATACGCAGTATTTT.

The CDR3 sequence is CASSEPGSGNYEQYF. CDR3 DNA sequence: TGCGCCAGCAGTGAGCCTGGTAGCGGGAACTACGAGCAGTACTTC. The chain is built from TRBV10-2 and TRBJ2-7; 8 nucleotides align to TRBD2. With V trimmed by 2 bases and J by 3 bases, 6 bases remained unmatched. The length of the CDR3 is 15 residues. Germline V lookup: CDR1 WSHSY, CDR2 SAAADI.

J is TRBJ2-6 and V is TRBV7-3; 7 positions match TRBD1. CDR3 length: 17 residues. The ends lost 5 bases at V and 0 bases at J; junction bases unmatched: 7. Germline V gene lookup returns CDR1 SGHTA and CDR2 FQGTGA. The CDR3 sequence: CASSRGDSSSGANVLTF. DNA for the CDR3: TGTGCCAGCAGCAGAGGGGACAGCTCCTCTGGGGCCAACGTCCTGACTTTC.